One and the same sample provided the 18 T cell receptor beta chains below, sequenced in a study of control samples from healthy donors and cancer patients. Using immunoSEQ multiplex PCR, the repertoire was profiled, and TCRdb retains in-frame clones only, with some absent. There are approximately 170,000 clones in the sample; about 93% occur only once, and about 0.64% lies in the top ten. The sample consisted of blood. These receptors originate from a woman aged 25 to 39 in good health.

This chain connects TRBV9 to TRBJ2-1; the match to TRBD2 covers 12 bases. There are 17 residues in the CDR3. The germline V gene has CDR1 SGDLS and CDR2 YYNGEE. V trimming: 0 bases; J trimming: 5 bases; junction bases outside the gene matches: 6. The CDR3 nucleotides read TGTGCCAGCAGCGTAGCTACCCGGACTAGCGGGAACAATGAGCAGTTCTTC. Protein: CASSVATRTSGNNEQFF.

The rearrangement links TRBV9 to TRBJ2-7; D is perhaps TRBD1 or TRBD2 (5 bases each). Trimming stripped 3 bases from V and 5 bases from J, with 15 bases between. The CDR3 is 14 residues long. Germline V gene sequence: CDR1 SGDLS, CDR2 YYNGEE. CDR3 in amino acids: CASSGGPSLHEQYF. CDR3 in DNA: TGTGCCAGCAGCGGGGGACCCAGCCTCCACGAGCAGTACTTC.

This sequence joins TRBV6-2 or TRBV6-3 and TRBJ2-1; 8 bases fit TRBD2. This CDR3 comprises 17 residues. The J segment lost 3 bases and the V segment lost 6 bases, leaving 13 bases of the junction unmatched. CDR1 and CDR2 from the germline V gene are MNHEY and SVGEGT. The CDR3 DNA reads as TGTGCCAGCAGCTCCTACGGGACTAGTTTTTTCTACAATGAGCAGTTCTTC. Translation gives CASSSYGTSFFYNEQFF.

The CDR3 protein is CASSPRLAGWNEQFF. In nucleotides, the CDR3 is TGCGCCAGCAGCCCCCGACTAGCGGGATGGAATGAGCAGTTCTTC. The chain has TRBV4-3 and TRBJ2-1, with TRBD2 identical over 11 bases. The J segment lost 7 bases and the V segment lost 4 bases, leaving 6 bases of the junction unmatched. CDR1 LGHNA and CDR2 YSLEER come from the germline V gene. CDR3 size: 15 residues.

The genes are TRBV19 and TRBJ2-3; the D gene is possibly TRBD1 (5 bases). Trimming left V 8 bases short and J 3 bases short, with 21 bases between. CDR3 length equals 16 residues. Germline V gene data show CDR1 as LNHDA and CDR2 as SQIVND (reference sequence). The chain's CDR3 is CASSEPEQEYTDTQYF. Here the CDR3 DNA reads TGTGCCAGTTCAGAACCCGAACAGGAGTATACAGATACGCAGTATTTT.

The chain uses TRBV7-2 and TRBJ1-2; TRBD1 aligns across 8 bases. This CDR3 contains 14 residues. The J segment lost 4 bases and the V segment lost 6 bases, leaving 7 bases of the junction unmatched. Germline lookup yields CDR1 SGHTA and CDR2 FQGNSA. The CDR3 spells CASRGRQGPYGYTF. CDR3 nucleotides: TGTGCCAGCAGAGGTAGACAGGGGCCCTATGGCTACACCTTC.

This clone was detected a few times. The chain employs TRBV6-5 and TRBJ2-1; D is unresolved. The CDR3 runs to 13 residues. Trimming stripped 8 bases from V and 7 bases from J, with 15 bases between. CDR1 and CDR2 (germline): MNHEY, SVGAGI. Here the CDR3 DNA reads TGTGCCAGCGGGCAGTCAGAGTGGAATGAGCAGTTCTTC. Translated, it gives CASGQSEWNEQFF.

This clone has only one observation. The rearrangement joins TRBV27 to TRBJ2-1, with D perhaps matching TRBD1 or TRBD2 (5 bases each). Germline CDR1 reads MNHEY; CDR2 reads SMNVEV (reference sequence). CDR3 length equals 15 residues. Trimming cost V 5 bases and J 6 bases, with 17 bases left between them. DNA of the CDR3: TGTGCCAGCAGTCGGGGCGCCCCGGGGATCAATGAGCAGTTCTTC. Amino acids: CASSRGAPGINEQFF.

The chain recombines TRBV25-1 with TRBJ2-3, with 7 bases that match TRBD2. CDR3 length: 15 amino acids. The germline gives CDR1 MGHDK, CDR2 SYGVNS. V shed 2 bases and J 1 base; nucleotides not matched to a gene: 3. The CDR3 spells CASSEAGAGTDTQYF. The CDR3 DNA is TGTGCCAGCAGTGAAGCGGGAGCGGGCACAGATACGCAGTATTTT.

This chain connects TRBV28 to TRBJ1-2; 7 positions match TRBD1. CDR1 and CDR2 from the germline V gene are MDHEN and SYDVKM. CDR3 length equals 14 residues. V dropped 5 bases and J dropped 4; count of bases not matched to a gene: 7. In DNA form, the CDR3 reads TGTGCCAGCAGTACGACCCCAGGGGGCTATGGCTACACCTTC. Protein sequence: CASSTTPGGYGYTF.

The CDR3 protein is CASSLGQGVSGNTIYF. In DNA form, the CDR3 reads TGTGCCAGCAGCTTAGGACAGGGAGTCTCTGGAAACACCATATATTTT. The chain has TRBV7-8 and TRBJ1-3, with 7 bases lining up with TRBD1. The CDR3 totals 16 residues. Germline V gene data show CDR1 as SGHVS and CDR2 as FQNEAQ. V shed 1 base, J shed 0 bases, and the junction held 3 bases outside the gene matches.

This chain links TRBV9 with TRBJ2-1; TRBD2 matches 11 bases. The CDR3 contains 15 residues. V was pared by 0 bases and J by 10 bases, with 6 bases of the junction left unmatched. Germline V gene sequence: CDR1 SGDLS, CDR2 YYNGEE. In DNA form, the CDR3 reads TGTGCCAGCAGCGTAGAGACTAGCGGGATGGGAGAGCAGTTCTTC. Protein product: CASSVETSGMGEQFF.

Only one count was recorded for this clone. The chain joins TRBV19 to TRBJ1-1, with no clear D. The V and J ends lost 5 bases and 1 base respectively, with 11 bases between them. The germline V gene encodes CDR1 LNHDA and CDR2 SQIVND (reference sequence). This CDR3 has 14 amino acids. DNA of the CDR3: TGTGCCAGTAGTGAGTACAGCACGAACACTGAAGCTTTCTTT. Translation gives CASSEYSTNTEAFF. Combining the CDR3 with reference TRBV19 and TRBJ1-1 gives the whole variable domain DGGITQSPKYLFRKEGQNVTLSCEQNLNHDAMYWYRQDPGQGLRLIYYSQIVNDFQKGDIAEGYSVSREKKESFPLTVTSAQKNPTAFYLCASSEYSTNTEAFFGQGTRLTVV.

The DNA of the CDR3 is TGTGCCAGCAGTTTAAAGCGGGGGGTCCAAGAGACCCAGTACTTC. Translated: CASSLKRGVQETQYF. The chain links TRBV28 to TRBJ2-5; TRBD2 agrees at 9 bases. This CDR3 spans 15 amino acids. From germline, CDR1 is MDHEN and CDR2 SYDVKM. Trimming removed 2 bases from V and 1 base from J; junction bases left unmatched: 2.

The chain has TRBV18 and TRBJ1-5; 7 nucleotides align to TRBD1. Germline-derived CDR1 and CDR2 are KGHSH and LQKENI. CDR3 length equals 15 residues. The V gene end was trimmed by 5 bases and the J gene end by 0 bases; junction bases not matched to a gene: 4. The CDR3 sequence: CASSYGQASNQPQHF. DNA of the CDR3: TGTGCCAGCTCATACGGACAGGCTAGCAATCAGCCCCAGCATTTT.

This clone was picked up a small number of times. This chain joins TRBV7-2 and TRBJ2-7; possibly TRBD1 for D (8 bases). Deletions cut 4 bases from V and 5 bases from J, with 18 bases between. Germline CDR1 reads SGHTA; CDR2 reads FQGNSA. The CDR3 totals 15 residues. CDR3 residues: CASSSDRGGFHEQYF. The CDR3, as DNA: TGTGCCAGCAGCTCCGACAGGGGAGGGTTCCACGAGCAGTACTTC.

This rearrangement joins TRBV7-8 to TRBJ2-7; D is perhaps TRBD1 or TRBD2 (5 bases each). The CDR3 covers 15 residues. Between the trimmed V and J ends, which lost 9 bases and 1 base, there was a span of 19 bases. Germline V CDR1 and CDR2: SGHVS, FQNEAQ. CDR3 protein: CASALGADLSYEQYF. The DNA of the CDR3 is TGTGCCAGTGCTCTCGGGGCCGACCTTTCCTACGAGCAGTACTTC.

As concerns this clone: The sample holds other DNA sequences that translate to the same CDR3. The CDR3 DNA sequence: TGTGCCAGCAGTTACTCTGGTCCTTCGAACTACGAGCAGTACTTC. As protein: CASSYSGPSNYEQYF. The V and J genes are TRBV6-2 or TRBV6-3 and TRBJ2-7; D is undetermined. The CDR3 length is 15 residues. Germline V gives CDR1 MNHEY, CDR2 SVGEGT. V lost 0 bases, J lost 3 bases, and 12 bases lay in between.